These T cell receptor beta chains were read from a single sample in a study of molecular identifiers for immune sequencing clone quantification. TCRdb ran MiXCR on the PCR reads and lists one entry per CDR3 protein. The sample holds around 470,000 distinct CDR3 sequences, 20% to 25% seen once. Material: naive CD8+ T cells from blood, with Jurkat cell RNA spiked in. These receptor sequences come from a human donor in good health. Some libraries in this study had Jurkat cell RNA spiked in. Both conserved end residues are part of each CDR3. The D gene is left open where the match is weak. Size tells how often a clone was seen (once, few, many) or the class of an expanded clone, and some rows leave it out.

CASSQADFIGEAFF	TGTGCCAGCAGCCAAGCGGATTTCATTGGTGAAGCTTTCTTT	many	TRBJ1-1	TRBV14	-
CASSHPGQGAYEQFF	TGTGCCAGCAGTCATCCGGGACAGGGGGCCTATGAGCAGTTCTTC	-	TRBJ2-1	TRBV6-2/TRBV6-3	TRBD1
CASSRDTGGGEQYF	TGTGCCAGCAGTCGGGACACCGGAGGGGGGGAGCAGTACTTC	few	TRBJ2-7	TRBV27	-
CASSVSGVLDEQYF	TGTGCCAGCAGCGTATCGGGGGTGTTAGACGAGCAGTACTTC	-	TRBJ2-7	TRBV9	-
CSARPFSGNTGELFF	TGCAGTGCTAGACCCTTCAGCGGCAACACCGGGGAGCTGTTTTTT	-	TRBJ2-2	TRBV20-1	-
CASSRDGTVAYEQYF	TGTGCCAGCAGTAGAGACGGGACAGTAGCTTACGAGCAGTACTTC	few	TRBJ2-7	TRBV27	TRBD1
CASSLVADRLDEQYF	TGCGCCAGCAGCTTGGTGGCGGACAGGCTCGACGAGCAGTACTTC	few	TRBJ2-7	TRBV5-1	TRBD1
CASSLARLGGSVETQYF	TGTGCCAGCAGCTTAGCTCGTTTGGGGGGCTCAGTAGAGACCCAGTACTTC	many	TRBJ2-5	TRBV7-2	-
CASSQDSTSAGVSQYF	TGCGCCAGCAGCCAAGATTCAACTAGCGCCGGGGTGTCCCAGTACTTC	few	TRBJ2-5	TRBV4-3	TRBD2
CASRPTMNTEAFF	TGTGCCAGCAGACCGACCATGAACACTGAAGCTTTCTTT	many	TRBJ1-1	TRBV28	-
CASSLSGIDTEAFF	TGCGCCAGCAGCTTGTCGGGTATTGACACTGAAGCTTTCTTT	many	TRBJ1-1	TRBV5-1	-
CASSWTVNTEAFF	TGTGCCAGCAGCTGGACAGTTAACACTGAAGCTTTCTTT	many	TRBJ1-1	TRBV5-6	-
CASSLESGRAVDTQYF	TGTGCCAGCAGTTTAGAGAGCGGGAGGGCCGTAGATACGCAGTATTTT	-	TRBJ2-3	TRBV12-3/TRBV12-4	TRBD2
CASTPTTYERYF	TGTGCCAGCACCCCGACTACCTACGAGCGGTACTTC	-	TRBJ2-7	TRBV7-9	-
CASSPKRTSGYIELFF	TGTGCCAGCAGCCCAAAAAGGACTAGCGGATATATTGAGCTGTTTTTT	-	TRBJ2-2	TRBV13	TRBD2
CASSYSIFARDTDTQYF	TGTGCCAGCAGTTACTCGATATTTGCCAGGGACACAGATACGCAGTATTTT	many	TRBJ2-3	TRBV6-6	-
CATSDGSTDTQYF	TGTGCCACCAGTGATGGCAGCACAGATACGCAGTATTTT	-	TRBJ2-3	TRBV24-1	-
CASSVRTSGGAGELFF	TGTGCCAGCAGTGTCAGGACTAGCGGGGGGGCCGGGGAGCTGTTTTTT	few	TRBJ2-2	TRBV6-1	TRBD2
CASSSTRQIIYEQYF	TGTGCCAGCAGCTCCACGCGACAGATTATTTACGAGCAGTACTTC	many	TRBJ2-7	TRBV7-9	-
CASSELGLTATQYF	TGTGCCAGCAGTGAACTGGGGCTCACGGCTACGCAGTATTTT	many	TRBJ2-3	TRBV6-1	-
CASSRIERNGQPSEQYF	TGTGCCAGCAGTCGGATAGAACGTAATGGACAGCCGAGCGAGCAGTACTTC	once	TRBJ2-7	TRBV6-2/TRBV6-3	-
CSARPAWTGGTEAFF	TGCAGTGCTAGACCAGCCTGGACAGGTGGGACTGAAGCTTTCTTT	many	TRBJ1-1	TRBV20-1	TRBD1
CASSQRGYEQYF	TGTGCCAGCAGTCAAAGGGGGTACGAGCAGTACTTC	many	TRBJ2-7	TRBV27	-
CASSLLGGRYQETQYF	TGTGCCAGCAGTTTACTGGGGGGCCGATACCAAGAGACCCAGTACTTC	many	TRBJ2-5	TRBV27	-
CASSYGIGDGRAFF	TGTGCCAGCAGTTACGGCATTGGAGACGGCCGAGCTTTCTTT	-	TRBJ1-1	TRBV6-5	-
CAWSPMNEKLFF	TGTGCCTGGAGTCCTATGAATGAAAAACTGTTTTTT	many	TRBJ1-4	TRBV30	-
CASSWGVQETQYF	TGTGCCAGCAGCTGGGGGGTACAAGAGACCCAGTACTTC	few	TRBJ2-5	TRBV11-2	-
CASSLLRDRGPQETQYF	TGTGCCAGCAGCTTGCTAAGGGACAGGGGGCCCCAAGAGACCCAGTACTTC	-	TRBJ2-5	TRBV5-5	TRBD1
CASGLGDSGYTGELYF	TGTGCCAGCGGGCTGGGGGATAGCGGTTACACCGGGGAGCTGTATTTT	-	TRBJ2-2	TRBV11-2	-
CASSLLRGLAGVAHTDTQYF	TGTGCCAGCAGCTTATTGCGCGGACTAGCGGGAGTGGCACACACAGATACGCAGTATTTT	-	TRBJ2-3	TRBV13	TRBD2
CSVAGTGGYTEAFF	TGCAGCGTGGCAGGGACAGGGGGCTACACTGAAGCTTTCTTT	many	TRBJ1-1	TRBV29-1	TRBD1
CASSPYQGGTYEQYF	TGCGCCAGCAGCCCCTACCAGGGGGGGACCTACGAGCAGTACTTC	many	TRBJ2-7	TRBV4-3	-
CASKKTTVVPYNEQFF	TGTGCCAGCAAGAAAACGACAGTAGTCCCCTACAATGAGCAGTTCTTC	once	TRBJ2-1	TRBV2	-
CASKIAGGTFRNEQFF	TGTGCCAGCAAAATAGCGGGAGGAACCTTTCGGAATGAGCAGTTCTTC	-	TRBJ2-1	TRBV27	TRBD2
CASSLAGRSSYEQYF	TGTGCCAGCAGCTTAGCAGGCCGAAGCTCCTACGAGCAGTACTTC	many	TRBJ2-7	TRBV7-9	-
CAWMMGTRAGELFF	TGTGCCTGGATGATGGGGACTCGGGCCGGGGAGCTGTTTTTT	-	TRBJ2-2	TRBV30	-
CASSGGQGRTEAFF	TGTGCCAGCAGCGGAGGACAGGGGAGGACTGAAGCTTTCTTT	few	TRBJ1-1	TRBV9	TRBD1
CASSQDLAIRPPEQYF	TGTGCCAGCAGCCAAGATCTTGCGATTCGGCCTCCCGAGCAGTACTTC	-	TRBJ2-7	TRBV3-1	-
CASSLEGGLAGRTQFF	TGTGCCAGCAGCTTAGAAGGGGGACTAGCGGGCCGGACCCAGTTCTTC	many	TRBJ2-1	TRBV7-2	TRBD2
CASSQGVRATGELFF	TGCGCCAGCAGCCAAGGGGTGCGTGCCACCGGGGAGCTGTTTTTT	many	TRBJ2-2	TRBV4-3	-